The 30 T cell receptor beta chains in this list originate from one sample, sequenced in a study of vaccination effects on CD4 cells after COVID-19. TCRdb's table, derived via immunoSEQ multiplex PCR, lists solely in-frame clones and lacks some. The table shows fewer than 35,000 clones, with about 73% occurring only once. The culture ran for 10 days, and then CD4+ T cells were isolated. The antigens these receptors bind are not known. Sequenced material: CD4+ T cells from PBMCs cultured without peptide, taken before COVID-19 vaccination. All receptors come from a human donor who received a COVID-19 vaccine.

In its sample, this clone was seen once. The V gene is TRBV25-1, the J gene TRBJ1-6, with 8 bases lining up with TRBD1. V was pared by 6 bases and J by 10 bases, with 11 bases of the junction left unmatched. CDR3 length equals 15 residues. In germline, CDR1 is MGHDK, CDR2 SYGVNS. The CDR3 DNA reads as TGTGCCAGCAGCAATCAGGGGGCAACAAGATCACCCCTCCACTTT. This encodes CASSNQGATRSPLHF.

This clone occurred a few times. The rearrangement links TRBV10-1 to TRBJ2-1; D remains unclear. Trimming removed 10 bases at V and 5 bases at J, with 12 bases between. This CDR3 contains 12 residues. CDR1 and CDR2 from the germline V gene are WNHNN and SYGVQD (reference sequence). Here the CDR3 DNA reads TGCGCCACCGAGGAACCGAACAATGAGCAGTTCTTC. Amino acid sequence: CATEEPNNEQFF.

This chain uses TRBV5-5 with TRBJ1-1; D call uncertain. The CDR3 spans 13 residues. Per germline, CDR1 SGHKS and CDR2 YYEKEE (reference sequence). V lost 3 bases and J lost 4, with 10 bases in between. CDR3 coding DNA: TGTGCCAGCAGCTCTCCGGCGGGCACTGAAGCTTTCTTT. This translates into CASSSPAGTEAFF.

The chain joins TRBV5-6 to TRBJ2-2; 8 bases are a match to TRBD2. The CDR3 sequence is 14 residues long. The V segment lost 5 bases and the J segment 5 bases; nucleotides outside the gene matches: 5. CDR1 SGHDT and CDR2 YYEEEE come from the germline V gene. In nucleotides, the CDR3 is TGTGCCAGCAGGGAGGCGGGAGGTACCGGGGAGCTGTTTTTT. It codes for CASREAGGTGELFF.

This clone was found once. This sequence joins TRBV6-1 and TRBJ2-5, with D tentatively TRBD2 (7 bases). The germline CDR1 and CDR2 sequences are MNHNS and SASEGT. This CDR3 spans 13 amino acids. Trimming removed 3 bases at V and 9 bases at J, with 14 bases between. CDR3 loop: CASSEGGPVSQYF. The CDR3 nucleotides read TGTGCCAGCAGTGAGGGGGGGCCAGTTTCCCAGTACTTC.

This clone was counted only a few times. CDR3 sequence reads: CASRLERERATGYYGYTF. The CDR3 DNA reads as TGTGCCAGCAGACTCGAACGGGAAAGGGCCACGGGCTATTATGGCTACACCTTC. V usage is TRBV13 and J usage is TRBJ1-2; D is uncertain. Germline V gives CDR1 PRHDT, CDR2 FYEKMQ (reference sequence). CDR3 length: 18 residues. V dropped 6 bases and J dropped 5 bases, with 28 bases sitting between them.

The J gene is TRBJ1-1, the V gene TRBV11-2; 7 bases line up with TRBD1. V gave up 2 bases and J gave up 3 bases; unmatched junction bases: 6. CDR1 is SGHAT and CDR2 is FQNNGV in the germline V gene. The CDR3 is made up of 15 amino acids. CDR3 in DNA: TGTGCCAGCAGCTTATCCGACAGGGTGTACACTGAAGCTTTCTTT. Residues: CASSLSDRVYTEAFF.

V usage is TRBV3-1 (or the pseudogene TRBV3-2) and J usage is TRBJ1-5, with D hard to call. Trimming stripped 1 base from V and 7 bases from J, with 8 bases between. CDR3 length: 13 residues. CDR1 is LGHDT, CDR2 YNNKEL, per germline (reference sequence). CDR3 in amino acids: CASSQGALQPQHF. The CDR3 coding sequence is TGTGCCAGCAGCCAAGGCGCATTACAGCCCCAGCATTTT.

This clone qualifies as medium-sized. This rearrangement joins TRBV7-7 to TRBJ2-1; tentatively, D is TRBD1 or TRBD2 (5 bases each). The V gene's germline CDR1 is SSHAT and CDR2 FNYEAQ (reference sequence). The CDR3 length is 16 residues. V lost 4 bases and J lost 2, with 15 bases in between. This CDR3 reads CASSSGRTIAYNEQFF. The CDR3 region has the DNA TGTGCCAGCAGCTCGGGACGGACAATAGCCTACAATGAGCAGTTCTTC. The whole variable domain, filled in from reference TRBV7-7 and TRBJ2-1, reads GAGVSQSPRYKVTKRGQDVTLRCDPISSHATLYWYQQALGQGPEFLTYFNYEAQPDKSGLPSDRFSAERPEGSISTLTIQRTEQRDSAMYRCASSSGRTIAYNEQFFGPGTRLTVL.

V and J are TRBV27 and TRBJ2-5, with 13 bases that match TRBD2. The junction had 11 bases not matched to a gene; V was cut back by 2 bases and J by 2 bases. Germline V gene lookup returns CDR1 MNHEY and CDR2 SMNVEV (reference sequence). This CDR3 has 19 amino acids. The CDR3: CASSLTAPLAGGWQETQYF. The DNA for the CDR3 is TGTGCCAGCAGTTTAACTGCTCCACTAGCGGGGGGGTGGCAAGAGACCCAGTACTTC.

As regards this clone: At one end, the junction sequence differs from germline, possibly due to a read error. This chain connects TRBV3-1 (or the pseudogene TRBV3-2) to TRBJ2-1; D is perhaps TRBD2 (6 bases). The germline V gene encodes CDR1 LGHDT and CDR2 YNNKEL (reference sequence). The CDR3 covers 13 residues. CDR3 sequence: CASSQYRGWGVIF. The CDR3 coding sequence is TGTGCCAGCAGCCAATATCGAGGATGGGGGGTAATCTTC.

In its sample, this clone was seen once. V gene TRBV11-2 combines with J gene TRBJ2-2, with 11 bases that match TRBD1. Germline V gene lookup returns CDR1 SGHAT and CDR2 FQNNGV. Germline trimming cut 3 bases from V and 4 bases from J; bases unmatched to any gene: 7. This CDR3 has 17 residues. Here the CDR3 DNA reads TGTGCCAGCAGCTTTGGACAGGGGGCGCCGATCACCGGGGAGCTGTTTTTT. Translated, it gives CASSFGQGAPITGELFF.

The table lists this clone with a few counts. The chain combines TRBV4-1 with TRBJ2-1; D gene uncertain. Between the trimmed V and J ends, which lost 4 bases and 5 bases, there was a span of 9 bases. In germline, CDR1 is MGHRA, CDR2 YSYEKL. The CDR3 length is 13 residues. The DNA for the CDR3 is TGCGCCAGCAGCCTTCGCCCCCACAATGAGCAGTTCTTC. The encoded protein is CASSLRPHNEQFF.

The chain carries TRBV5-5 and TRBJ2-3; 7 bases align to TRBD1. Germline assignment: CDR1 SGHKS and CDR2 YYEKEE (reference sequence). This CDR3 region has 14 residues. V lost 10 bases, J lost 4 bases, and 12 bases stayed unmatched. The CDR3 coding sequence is TGTGCCTCCGACCGCAGGGGGATCGCAGATACGCAGTATTTT. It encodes CASDRRGIADTQYF.

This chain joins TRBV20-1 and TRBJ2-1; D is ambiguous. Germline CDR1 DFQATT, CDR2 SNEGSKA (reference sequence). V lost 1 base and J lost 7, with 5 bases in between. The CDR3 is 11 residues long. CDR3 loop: CSARVPNEQFF. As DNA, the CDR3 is TGCAGTGCTAGAGTGCCTAATGAGCAGTTCTTC.

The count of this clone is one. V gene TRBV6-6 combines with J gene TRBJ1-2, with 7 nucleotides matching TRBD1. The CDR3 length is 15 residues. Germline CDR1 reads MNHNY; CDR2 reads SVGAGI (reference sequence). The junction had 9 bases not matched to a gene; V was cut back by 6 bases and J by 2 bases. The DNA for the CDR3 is TGTGCCAGCAGCTCACCCGGACAGGCCAACTATGGCTACACCTTC. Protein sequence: CASSSPGQANYGYTF.

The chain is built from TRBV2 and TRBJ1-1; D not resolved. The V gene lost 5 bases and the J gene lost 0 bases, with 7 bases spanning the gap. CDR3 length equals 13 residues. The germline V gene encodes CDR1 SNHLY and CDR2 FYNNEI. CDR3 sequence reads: CASSLTVNTEAFF. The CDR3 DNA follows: TGTGCCAGCAGTTTAACCGTGAACACTGAAGCTTTCTTT.

Written as DNA, the CDR3 is TGCGCCAGCAGTCAGAAGTCCGGGAGGACCCCTGGGGCCAACGTCCTGACTTTC. Translated, it gives CASSQKSGRTPGANVLTF. The rearrangement joins TRBV23-1 to TRBJ2-6, with 7 bases matching TRBD2. TRBV23-1 is an open reading frame whose function is uncertain. This CDR3 region has 18 residues. Trimming took 3 bases from V and 2 from J; bases not matched to a gene: 10.

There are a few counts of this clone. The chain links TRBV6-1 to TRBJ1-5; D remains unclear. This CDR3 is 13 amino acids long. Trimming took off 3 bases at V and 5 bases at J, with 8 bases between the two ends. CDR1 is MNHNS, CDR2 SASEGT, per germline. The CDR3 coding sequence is TGTGCCAGCAGTGACCAAGCCGATCAGCCCCAGCATTTT. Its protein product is CASSDQADQPQHF.

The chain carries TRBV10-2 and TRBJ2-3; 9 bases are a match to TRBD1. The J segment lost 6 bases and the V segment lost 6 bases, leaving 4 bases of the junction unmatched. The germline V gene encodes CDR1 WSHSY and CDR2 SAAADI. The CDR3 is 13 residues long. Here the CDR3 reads CASSRQGVDTQYF. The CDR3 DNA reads TGCGCCAGCAGCCGACAGGGGGTGGATACGCAGTATTTT.

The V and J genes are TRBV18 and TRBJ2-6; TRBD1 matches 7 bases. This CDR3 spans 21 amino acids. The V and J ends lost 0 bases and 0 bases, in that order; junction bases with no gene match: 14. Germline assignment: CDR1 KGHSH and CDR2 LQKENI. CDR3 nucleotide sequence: TGTGCCAGCTCACCACCTAGAGGGGGCCGTCGGAGACTCTCTGGGGCCAACGTCCTGACTTTC. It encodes CASSPPRGGRRRLSGANVLTF.

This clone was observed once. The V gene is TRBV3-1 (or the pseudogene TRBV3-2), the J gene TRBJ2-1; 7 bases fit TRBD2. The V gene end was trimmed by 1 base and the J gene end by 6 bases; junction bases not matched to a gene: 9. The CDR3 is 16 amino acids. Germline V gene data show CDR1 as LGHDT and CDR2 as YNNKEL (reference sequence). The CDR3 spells CASSQVAGAGPNEQFF. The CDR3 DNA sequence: TGTGCCAGCAGCCAAGTGGCCGGAGCGGGACCCAATGAGCAGTTCTTC.

The CDR3 bases are TGTGCCAGCAGTTCCCCCGGGACAGTGAACACTGAAGCTTTCTTT. Residues: CASSSPGTVNTEAFF. This sequence joins TRBV6-5 and TRBJ1-1; 7 positions agree with TRBD1. V was clipped by 4 bases and J by 0 bases; unmatched bases: 5. Germline loops: CDR1 MNHEY, CDR2 SVGAGI. The CDR3 is made up of 15 amino acids.

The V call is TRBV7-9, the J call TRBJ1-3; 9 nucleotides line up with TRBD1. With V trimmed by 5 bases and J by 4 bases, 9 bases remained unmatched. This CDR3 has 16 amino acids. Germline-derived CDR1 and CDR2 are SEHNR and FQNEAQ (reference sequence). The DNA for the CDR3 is TGTGCCAGCAGCGGATACAGGGGGCGCGTGGGAAACACCATATATTTT. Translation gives CASSGYRGRVGNTIYF.

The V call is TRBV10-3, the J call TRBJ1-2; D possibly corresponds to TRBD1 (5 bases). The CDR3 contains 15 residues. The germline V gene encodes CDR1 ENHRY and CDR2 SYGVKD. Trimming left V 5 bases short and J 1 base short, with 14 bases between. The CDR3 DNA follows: TGTGCCATCAGTTCCCTCAGTGGGGGTAACTATGGCTACACCTTC. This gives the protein CAISSLSGGNYGYTF.

The CDR3 reads CASSSPGGRMEGGYTF. CDR3 coding DNA: TGTGCCAGCAGCTCCCCAGGAGGCAGGATGGAAGGTGGCTACACCTTC. The gene calls are TRBV5-6 and TRBJ1-2; unclear D gene. V was cut by 3 bases and J by 7 bases, with 22 bases left in between. The CDR3 extends over 16 amino acids. The germline gives CDR1 SGHDT, CDR2 YYEEEE.

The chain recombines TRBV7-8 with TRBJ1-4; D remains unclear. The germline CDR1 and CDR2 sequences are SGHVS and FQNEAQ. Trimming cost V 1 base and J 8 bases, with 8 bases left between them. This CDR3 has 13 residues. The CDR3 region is CASSLVTDEKLFF. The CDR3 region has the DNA TGTGCCAGCAGCTTAGTTACGGACGAAAAACTGTTTTTT.

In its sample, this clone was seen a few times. CDR3 bases: TGTGCCAGCACCCCCAATAGTCCTGTCCAGGGCGCCATATATTTT. This encodes CASTPNSPVQGAIYF. V and J are TRBV2 and TRBJ1-3; D might be TRBD1 (5 bases). Trimming left V 7 bases short and J 11 bases short, with 24 bases between. CDR3 length: 15 amino acids. Germline V lookup: CDR1 SNHLY, CDR2 FYNNEI. Variable domain in full (rest from reference TRBV2 and TRBJ1-3): EPEVTQTPSHQVTQMGQEVILRCVPISNHLYFYWYRQILGQKVEFLVSFYNNEISEKSEIFDDQFSVERPDGSNFTLKIRSTKLEDSAMYFCASTPNSPVQGAIYFGEGSWLTVV.

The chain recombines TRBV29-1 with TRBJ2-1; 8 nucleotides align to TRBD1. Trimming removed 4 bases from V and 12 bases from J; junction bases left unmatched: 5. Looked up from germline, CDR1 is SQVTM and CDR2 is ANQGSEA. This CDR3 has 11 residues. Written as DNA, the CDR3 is TGCAGCGTTGCAGGGGGCGAGAGGCAGTTCTTC. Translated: CSVAGGERQFF.

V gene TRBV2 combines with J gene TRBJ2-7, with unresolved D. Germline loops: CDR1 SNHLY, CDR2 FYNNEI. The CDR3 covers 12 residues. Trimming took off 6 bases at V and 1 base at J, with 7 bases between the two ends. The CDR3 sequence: CASRGGSYEQYF. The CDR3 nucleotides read TGTGCCAGCAGGGGTGGGTCCTACGAGCAGTACTTC.